Below, one T cell receptor (beta chain) is given with its context. One junction end does not reproduce the germline sequence, and a read error may be involved. The entry originates in a study of blood T cell repertoires in COVID-19. Study-wide context: Donors in the United States, Italy and Spain gave samples during acute or convalescent COVID-19.

Measured with immunoSEQ multiplex PCR; TCRdb has only the in-frame clones, and not every one. The sample has around 130,000 clones; around 90% are singletons. A Seattle source enrolled patients during active infection and followed them longitudinally. Per the germline V gene, CDR1 is SGHRS and CDR2 is YFSETQ. The CDR3 covers 13 residues. Material for sequencing was peripheral blood. The chain uses TRBV5-1 and TRBJ2-5, with 9 bases identical to TRBD1. This clonotype was sampled from a human donor with COVID-19, enrolled during active disease. The donor label of this sample is uncertain. CDR3 sequence (DNA): TGCGCCAGCGGGAACAGGGGGCAAGGGACCCAGTACTTC. As protein: CASGNRGQGTQYF. Variable domain in full (rest from reference TRBV5-1 and TRBJ2-5): KAGVTQTPRYLIKTRGQQVTLSCSPISGHRSVSWYQQTPGQGLQFLFEYFSETQRNKGNFPGRFSGRQFSNSRSEMNVSTLELGDSALYLCASGNRGQGTQYFGPGTRLLVL.